What follows are 30 T cell receptor beta chains derived from one specimen sequenced in a study of CD8 T cells in ankylosing spondylitis (dated by TCRdb to 2016 to 2017). Study-wide conclusions, independent of this receptor: A TCR beta motif of 7 or 8 highly homologous amino acid variants appeared characteristic of blood from ankylosing spondylitis patients.

For these receptors, no antigen is known. The method was 5' RACE. Data came from an Illumina HiSeq 2500. TCRdb's own reprocessing of the public reads used fastp at Q25 and MiXCR and kept productive beta chains. Rows with a matching CDR3 protein are joined into one entry that keeps the most common DNA and genes. The sample table contains 500,000 to 550,000 distinct CDR3 sequences; only one count was recorded for roughly 12% of them. The ten largest account for nearly 7% of the sample. The sample was blood, either unsorted or a sorted T cell fraction (not recorded which). These receptors originate from a male donor with ankylosing spondylitis.

The genes are TRBV2 and TRBJ2-3; the D gene is possibly TRBD1 (6 bases). This CDR3 has 14 residues. V shed 6 bases and J shed 4 bases, with 14 bases lying between them. CDR1 SNHLY and CDR2 FYNNEI come from the germline V gene. CDR3 bases: TGTGCCAGCAGATTACAGGGTCTATCAGATACGCAGTATTTT. This gives the protein CASRLQGLSDTQYF.

The genes are TRBV4-1 and TRBJ2-3, with D possibly being TRBD1 (8 bases). The CDR3 covers 15 residues. Trimming left V 5 bases short and J 3 bases short, with 15 bases between. Germline loops: CDR1 MGHRA, CDR2 YSYEKL. CDR3 loop: CASSFQQGGTDTQYF. The CDR3 DNA reads as TGCGCCAGCAGCTTCCAACAGGGGGGGACAGATACGCAGTATTTT.

V is TRBV12-3 or TRBV12-4 and J is TRBJ2-5; TRBD1 is a possible D gene (5 bases). CDR3 length: 12 amino acids. V was shortened by 2 bases and J by 5 bases, with 6 bases between the two germline ends. DNA for the CDR3: TGTGCCAGCAGTTTATACAGGGAGACCCAGTACTTC. This gives the protein CASSLYRETQYF.

In its sample, this clonotype was seen a few times. J is TRBJ2-5 and V is TRBV11-2; the match to TRBD1 covers 7 bases. V dropped 9 bases and J dropped 4; count of bases not matched to a gene: 11. The germline V gene encodes CDR1 SGHAT and CDR2 FQNNGV. The CDR3 extends over 14 amino acids. For the CDR3, the DNA is TGTGCCAGTACCTCGACAGGGTTGTTAGAGACCCAGTACTTC. The encoded protein is CASTSTGLLETQYF.

There are many counts of this clonotype. This chain connects TRBV12-5 to TRBJ2-1, with D possibly being TRBD1 (5 bases). Germline loops: CDR1 LGHNT, CDR2 FRNRAP. V was pared by 1 base and J by 4 bases, with 8 bases between. CDR3 length: 14 residues. The CDR3 protein is CASGLGQGYNEQFF. CDR3 bases: TGTGCTAGTGGTTTGGGTCAGGGTTACAATGAGCAGTTCTTC. The full variable domain, with the rest looked up from reference TRBV12-5 and TRBJ2-1, is DARVTQTPRHKVTEMGQEVTMRCQPILGHNTVFWYRQTMMQGLELLAYFRNRAPLDDSGMPKDRFSAEMPDATLATLKIQPSEPRDSAVYFCASGLGQGYNEQFFGPGTRLTVL.

This sequence joins TRBV5-5 and TRBJ2-7, with D possibly matching TRBD2 (6 bases). Germline lookup yields CDR1 SGHKS and CDR2 YYEKEE (reference sequence). The CDR3 sequence is 16 residues long. The ends were cut back, 3 bases at V and 0 bases at J, with 16 bases in the middle. In DNA, the CDR3 is TGTGCCAGCAGCTCAGATTTTGCGGGGAGCTCCTACGAGCAGTACTTC. It translates to CASSSDFAGSSYEQYF. The variable domain in full, completed from reference TRBV5-5 and TRBJ2-7, reads DAGVTQSPTHLIKTRGQQVTLRCSPISGHKSVSWYQQVLGQGPQFIFQYYEKEERGRGNFPDRFSARQFPNYSSELNVNALLLGDSALYLCASSSDFAGSSYEQYFGPGTRLTVT.

This chain uses TRBV7-2 with TRBJ1-2; possibly TRBD1 for D (6 bases). Germline-derived CDR1 and CDR2 are SGHTA and FQGNSA. V was trimmed by 1 base and J by 0 bases, leaving 15 bases between them. The CDR3 extends over 17 amino acids. DNA for the CDR3: TGTGCCAGCAGCTTAGGGTATGGGGGGCTCGCTAACTATGGCTACACCTTC. As protein: CASSLGYGGLANYGYTF.

Many counts were recorded for this clonotype. The CDR3 nucleotides are TGTGCCACCAGAAATTCCGGGGAGCTGTTTTTT. It codes for CATRNSGELFF. This sequence joins TRBV24-1 and TRBJ2-2; no firm D call. The CDR3 loop spans 11 amino acids. CDR1 is KGHDR and CDR2 is SFDVKD in the germline V gene. V lost 7 bases to trimming and J lost 6 bases, with 5 bases between them.

The chain combines TRBV7-8 with TRBJ2-3; 11 nucleotides align to TRBD2. Germline CDR1 SGHVS, CDR2 FQNEAQ. The CDR3 has 16 amino acids. V trimming: 1 base; J trimming: 6 bases; junction bases outside the gene matches: 6. The CDR3 region is CASSLGVTSGMDTQYF. The CDR3 nucleotides read TGTGCCAGCAGCTTAGGTGTGACTAGCGGGATGGATACGCAGTATTTT.

This clonotype appeared many times. V and J are TRBV5-1 and TRBJ2-7; D perhaps matches TRBD1 (6 bases). The V gene's germline CDR1 is SGHRS and CDR2 YFSETQ. Trimming shortened V by 4 bases and J by 4 bases, and 9 bases separated the two germline ends. The CDR3 extends over 12 amino acids. The CDR3 DNA sequence: TGCGCCAGCAGCATACAGGGTTACGAGCAGTACTTC. It specifies CASSIQGYEQYF.

This clonotype was seen repeatedly, ten times or more. The rearrangement uses TRBV5-1 and TRBJ1-1; unclear D gene. The V and J ends lost 1 base and 0 bases respectively, with 13 bases between them. The germline gives CDR1 SGHRS, CDR2 YFSETQ. The length of the CDR3 is 16 residues. CDR3 DNA: TGCGCCAGCAGCTTGCGGGATCTAAATATGAACACTGAAGCTTTCTTT. The encoded protein is CASSLRDLNMNTEAFF.

This clonotype has only a few counts. The chain recombines TRBV4-1 with TRBJ2-1, with 11 nucleotides matching TRBD2. After removal of 2 bases from V and 0 bases from J, the junction contained 12 bases not matched to a gene. Germline CDR1 is MGHRA and CDR2 is YSYEKL. The CDR3 extends over 20 amino acids. CDR3 coding DNA: TGCGCCAGCAGCCAAATTATAGCGGGAGGGCGCCAATACTCCTACAATGAGCAGTTCTTC. Translation: CASSQIIAGGRQYSYNEQFF.

At least ten counts were recorded for this clonotype. The J gene is TRBJ2-2, the V gene TRBV6-2 or TRBV6-3; D tentatively reads TRBD1 or TRBD2 (5 bases each). CDR1 is MNHEY and CDR2 is SVGEGT in the germline V gene. Deletions cut 2 bases from V and 4 bases from J, with 5 bases between. This CDR3 region has 13 residues. The CDR3 reads CASSYGGTGELFF. CDR3 sequence (DNA): TGTGCCAGCAGTTACGGGGGCACCGGGGAGCTGTTTTTT.

This clonotype has a handful of counts. This chain links TRBV3-1 with TRBJ1-4; no firm D call. Germline V gene data show CDR1 as LGHDT and CDR2 as YNNKEL (reference sequence). This CDR3 is 13 amino acids long. The germline V and J ends were trimmed by 2 bases and 8 bases, with 9 bases remaining between them. The CDR3 reads CASSQPSAEKLFF. The CDR3 DNA sequence: TGTGCCAGCAGCCAACCTTCGGCGGAAAAACTGTTTTTT. Based on the CDR3 plus reference TRBV3-1 and TRBJ1-4, the full variable domain is DTAVSQTPKYLVTQMGNDKSIKCEQNLGHDTMYWYKQDSKKFLKIMFSYNNKELIINETVPNRFSPKSPDKAHLNLHINSLELGDSAVYFCASSQPSAEKLFFGSGTQLSVL.

The chain is built from TRBV14 and TRBJ2-7; perhaps TRBD1 as D (5 bases). CDR1 is SGHDN and CDR2 is FVKESK in the germline V gene. With 5 bases removed from V and 3 bases from J, the gap between germline ends came to 14 bases. The CDR3 totals 14 residues. CDR3 nucleotide sequence: TGTGCCAGCAGCTTTCAAACAGGATACTACGAGCAGTACTTC. Translating gives CASSFQTGYYEQYF.

This clonotype has only a few counts. The chain joins TRBV3-1 to TRBJ1-5; possibly TRBD1 for D (6 bases). Germline V gene lookup returns CDR1 LGHDT and CDR2 YNNKEL (reference sequence). The CDR3 is 17 residues long. V lost 4 bases to trimming and J lost 2 bases, with 18 bases between them. CDR3 loop: CASSPGIQGKGNQPQHF. The CDR3 DNA reads as TGTGCCAGCAGCCCCGGAATTCAGGGGAAGGGCAATCAGCCCCAGCATTTT.

The V call is TRBV19, the J call TRBJ1-5; D unresolved. The CDR3 is made up of 13 amino acids. V was cut by 3 bases and J by 5 bases, with 8 bases left in between. CDR1 and CDR2 from the germline V gene are LNHDA and SQIVND (reference sequence). The CDR3 sequence: CASSMALHQPQHF. The CDR3 DNA sequence: TGTGCCAGTAGTATGGCCCTCCATCAGCCCCAGCATTTT.

This clonotype has just a few counts. V gene TRBV7-9 combines with J gene TRBJ2-5, with D unclear. The CDR3 runs 13 residues. V lost 4 bases and J lost 5, with 11 bases in between. Germline CDR1 is SEHNR and CDR2 is FQNEAQ (reference sequence). CDR3 residues: CASSSELKETQYF. CDR3 DNA: TGTGCCAGCAGCTCCGAACTAAAGGAGACCCAGTACTTC.

The chain uses TRBV27 and TRBJ2-3; D remains unclear. V was cut by 3 bases and J by 0 bases, with 10 bases left in between. Per germline, CDR1 MNHEY and CDR2 SMNVEV (reference sequence). This CDR3 has 15 amino acids. CDR3 sequence: CASSLRSRSTDTQYF. The DNA of the CDR3 is TGTGCCAGCAGTTTGAGGAGCAGAAGCACAGATACGCAGTATTTT.

The CDR3 coding sequence is TGTGCCAGCAGCCAAGACGAGGACAGGGCGGACACTGAAGCTTTCTTT. Residues: CASSQDEDRADTEAFF. The rearrangement joins TRBV4-2 to TRBJ1-1; the match to TRBD1 covers 8 bases. Per the germline V gene, CDR1 is LGHNA and CDR2 is YNFKEQ. CDR3 length: 16 residues. V lost 0 bases, J lost 3 bases, and 6 bases stayed unmatched.

This clonotype turned up a few times. The chain links TRBV12-3 or TRBV12-4 to TRBJ2-1, with 10 bases that match TRBD1. The CDR3 has 15 residues. V was pared by 5 bases and J by 6 bases, with 7 bases of the junction left unmatched. CDR3 bases: TGTGCCAGCAGTCTCCCGGGACAGGGGCCCAATGAGCAGTTCTTC. Its translation is CASSLPGQGPNEQFF.

Only a few counts were recorded for this clonotype. The chain couples TRBV6-2 or TRBV6-3 to TRBJ2-1; 9 bases map to TRBD1. The junction had 17 bases not matched to a gene; V was cut back by 5 bases and J by 0 bases. This CDR3 has 20 residues. In germline, CDR1 is MNHEY, CDR2 SVGEGT. CDR3 loop: CASSREPPGQGLSSYNEQFF. The CDR3 coding sequence is TGTGCCAGCAGTCGAGAACCCCCGGGACAGGGTCTAAGCTCCTACAATGAGCAGTTCTTC.

The chain combines TRBV7-9 with TRBJ1-1; D gene unclear. The CDR3 extends over 13 amino acids. Trimming pared 1 base from V and 6 bases from J, leaving 9 bases between. Looked up from germline, CDR1 is SEHNR and CDR2 is FQNEAQ (reference sequence). The CDR3 reads CASSLEPPAEAFF. CDR3 DNA sequence: TGTGCCAGCAGCTTAGAACCCCCCGCTGAAGCTTTCTTT.

This clonotype was picked up many times. This chain connects TRBV11-3 to TRBJ2-1; TRBD2 aligns across 9 bases. V dropped 6 bases and J dropped 2; count of bases not matched to a gene: 5. Germline V gene sequence: CDR1 SGHNT, CDR2 YENEEA. The CDR3 is 15 amino acids. This CDR3 is CASSYLAGTYNEQFF. CDR3 coding DNA: TGTGCCAGCAGTTATCTAGCGGGGACCTACAATGAGCAGTTCTTC.

The table lists this clonotype with a few counts. This chain connects TRBV4-1 to TRBJ1-5; tentative D call: TRBD1 (5 bases). V lost 3 bases and J lost 2, with 14 bases in between. This CDR3 has 16 residues. Germline V CDR1 and CDR2: MGHRA, YSYEKL. CDR3 bases: TGCGCCAGCAGCCAGTTTGATAGGGGCCGCAATCAGCCCCAGCATTTT. Translating it yields CASSQFDRGRNQPQHF.

This clonotype appeared a few times. The chain is built from TRBV4-1 and TRBJ2-3; D uncertain. Per the germline V gene, CDR1 is MGHRA and CDR2 is YSYEKL. V was trimmed by 1 base and J by 2 bases, leaving 19 bases between them. This CDR3 spans 18 amino acids. The CDR3 DNA reads TGCGCCAGCAGCCAAGCGGCCCTACTAATCCACGACACAGATACGCAGTATTTT. Translating it yields CASSQAALLIHDTDTQYF.

This rearrangement joins TRBV20-1 to TRBJ2-5; the D gene is possibly TRBD2 (7 bases). V was shortened by 0 bases and J by 5 bases, with 10 bases between the two germline ends. There are 13 residues in the CDR3. CDR1 DFQATT and CDR2 SNEGSKA come from the germline V gene (reference sequence). The CDR3 region is CSAREGGVETQYF. The DNA of the CDR3 is TGCAGTGCTAGAGAAGGGGGGGTTGAGACCCAGTACTTC.

This chain uses TRBV20-1 with TRBJ2-7, with D possibly TRBD2 on 6 matching bases. In germline, CDR1 is DFQATT, CDR2 SNEGSKA (reference sequence). CDR3 length: 14 residues. The V gene lost 3 bases and the J gene lost 3 bases, with 15 bases spanning the gap. The CDR3 bases are TGCAGTGCTAGCTCGGGAGCGGACCGCTACGAGCAGTACTTC. Protein product: CSASSGADRYEQYF.

This sequence joins TRBV7-2 and TRBJ1-2, with D unclear. The CDR3 is 16 residues long. Trimming shortened V by 0 bases and J by 0 bases, and 11 bases separated the two germline ends. The germline V gene encodes CDR1 SGHTA and CDR2 FQGNSA. The CDR3 nucleotides are TGTGCCAGCAGCTTAGCGCGGGATATAGCTAACTATGGCTACACCTTC. It translates to CASSLARDIANYGYTF. Filled out from reference TRBV7-2 and TRBJ1-2, the complete variable domain reads GAGVSQSPSNKVTEKGKDVELRCDPISGHTALYWYRQSLGQGLEFLIYFQGNSAPDKSGLPSDRFSAERTGGSVSTLTIQRTQQEDSAVYLCASSLARDIANYGYTFGSGTRLTVV.

For the CDR3, the DNA is TGTGCCAGCAGGTCCGAGCAGTTCTTC. This translates into CASRSEQFF. This chain uses TRBV27 with TRBJ2-1; D is unresolved. The V end was cut by 6 bases, the J end by 10 bases, with 4 bases between. Germline assignment: CDR1 MNHEY and CDR2 SMNVEV (reference sequence). CDR3 length: 9 amino acids.